The next 14 T cell receptor beta chains were all read from a single sample in a study of shared clonotypes between healthy human individuals. Assay: immunoSEQ multiplex PCR; the TCRdb copy retains only in-frame clones and omits some. The data contain 2 million to 2.5 million clones, 90% to 95% of them singletons. CD45RO-negative cells were positively selected for CCR7, leaving out terminally differentiated effector memory CD45RA+ cells. Sequenced: naive CD8+ T cells from PBMCs. The receptors shown here come from a man younger than 35 in good health. Some clones in this sample may be carry-over from other donors' samples.

This sequence joins TRBV29-1 and TRBJ2-3; D tentatively reads TRBD1 or TRBD2 (7 bases each). CDR1 SQVTM and CDR2 ANQGSEA come from the germline V gene. This CDR3 has 14 residues. Between the trimmed V and J ends, which lost 7 bases and 6 bases, there was a span of 20 bases. CDR3 residues: CSAWGGQSSDTQYF. The CDR3 bases are TGCAGCGCATGGGGGGGACAGTCTTCCGATACGCAGTATTTT.

Worth noting for this clone: This CDR3 is also generated by other DNA sequences in the sample. This chain joins TRBV29-1 and TRBJ1-1, with D possibly TRBD1 on 6 matching bases. This CDR3 is 13 amino acids long. Germline-derived CDR1 and CDR2 are SQVTM and ANQGSEA. The V gene lost 5 bases and the J gene lost 1 base, with 11 bases spanning the gap. CDR3 nucleotide sequence: TGCAGCGTTCTGGGGGGGCCGAACACTGAAGCTTTCTTT. Protein product: CSVLGGPNTEAFF.

V usage is TRBV7-2 and J usage is TRBJ2-1; 9 bases are shared with TRBD2. This CDR3 region has 17 residues. The germline gives CDR1 SGHTA, CDR2 FQGNSA. Trimming at V came to 5 bases and at J to 0 bases, leaving 8 bases not matched to a gene. The chain's CDR3 is CASSPRLAESSYNEQFF. The DNA for the CDR3 is TGTGCCAGCAGCCCTCGACTAGCGGAGAGCTCCTACAATGAGCAGTTCTTC.

This rearrangement joins TRBV10-3 to TRBJ2-1; 8 nucleotides agree with TRBD2. Per germline, CDR1 ENHRY and CDR2 SYGVKD. The CDR3 has 15 amino acids. J lost 5 bases, V lost 4 bases, and 7 bases had no gene match. CDR3 nucleotides: TGTGCCATCAGTGTCGGTACTAGCGGTAACAATGAGCAGTTCTTC. This translates into CAISVGTSGNNEQFF.

This chain connects TRBV4-1 to TRBJ2-3, with D perhaps TRBD1 (6 bases). Germline V gives CDR1 MGHRA, CDR2 YSYEKL. The CDR3 loop spans 15 amino acids. The V end was cut by 1 base, the J end by 2 bases, with 10 bases between. The CDR3 region is CASSQGGRYTDTQYF. DNA for the CDR3: TGCGCCAGCAGCCAAGGGGGGCGATACACAGATACGCAGTATTTT.

The V call is TRBV4-3, the J call TRBJ2-4; D is unclear. This CDR3 comprises 16 residues. V gave up 0 bases and J gave up 2 bases, with 11 bases separating them. Germline CDR1 reads LGHNA; CDR2 reads YSLEER. The CDR3 spells CASSQDRSLTKNIQYF. CDR3 sequence (DNA): TGCGCCAGCAGCCAAGATAGGAGTCTAACCAAAAACATTCAGTACTTC.

Remarks on this clone: At the DNA level, this CDR3 is encoded by other sequences in the same sample as well. The chain uses TRBV5-6 and TRBJ1-1; the match to TRBD1 covers 7 bases. The germline gives CDR1 SGHDT, CDR2 YYEEEE. Trimming removed 0 bases from V and 6 bases from J; junction bases left unmatched: 2. This CDR3 has 13 residues. This CDR3 is CASSLGQGPEAFF. In nucleotides, the CDR3 is TGTGCCAGCAGCTTGGGACAGGGCCCTGAAGCTTTCTTT.

The rearrangement joins TRBV19 to TRBJ1-4; tentatively, D is TRBD1 (5 bases). The CDR3 extends over 14 amino acids. V was shortened by 6 bases and J by 3 bases, with 11 bases between the two germline ends. In germline, CDR1 is LNHDA, CDR2 SQIVND (reference sequence). DNA for the CDR3: TGTGCCAGTAGCATCTGGGGGGCTAATGAAAAACTGTTTTTT. This encodes CASSIWGANEKLFF.

The chain carries TRBV7-9 and TRBJ1-5; D is unclear. The CDR3 length is 13 residues. The V gene lost 5 bases and the J gene lost 9 bases, with 14 bases spanning the gap. The germline V gene has CDR1 SEHNR and CDR2 FQNEAQ (reference sequence). CDR3 loop: CASSPGPVLPQHF. The CDR3 DNA reads TGTGCCAGCAGCCCGGGCCCGGTTCTGCCCCAGCATTTT.

The CDR3 here is CASSLSQGAAGELFF. DNA for the CDR3: TGCGCCAGCAGCTTGAGCCAGGGGGCCGCCGGGGAGCTGTTTTTT. The chain uses TRBV5-1 and TRBJ2-2, with TRBD1 matching 8 bases. CDR1 is SGHRS, CDR2 YFSETQ, per germline. Trimming at V came to 1 base and at J to 6 bases, leaving 5 bases not matched to a gene. The CDR3 has 15 amino acids.

V usage is TRBV2 and J usage is TRBJ2-7; no reliable D call. CDR1 and CDR2 (germline): SNHLY, FYNNEI. V was trimmed by 1 base and J by 0 bases, leaving 10 bases between them. The CDR3 contains 15 residues. The CDR3 region is CASSEGTRGSYEQYF. The CDR3, as DNA: TGTGCCAGCAGTGAAGGGACCCGCGGCTCCTACGAGCAGTACTTC.

The chain is built from TRBV4-3 and TRBJ2-5; D might be TRBD1 (5 bases). The CDR3 totals 16 residues. Germline CDR1 and CDR2: LGHNA and YSLEER. The V and J ends lost 0 bases and 2 bases respectively, with 13 bases between them. The CDR3 DNA is TGCGCCAGCAGCCAAGATCGGCACAGGCCACAAGAGACCCAGTACTTC. Translation: CASSQDRHRPQETQYF.

The V call is TRBV25-1, the J call TRBJ2-3; the D gene is possibly TRBD1 (6 bases). This CDR3 comprises 15 residues. Per the germline V gene, CDR1 is MGHDK and CDR2 is SYGVNS. V lost 1 base and J lost 2, with 10 bases in between. The chain's CDR3 is CASSEFTGTTDTQYF. As DNA, the CDR3 is TGTGCCAGCAGTGAATTCACAGGGACCACAGATACGCAGTATTTT.

The chain employs TRBV4-3 and TRBJ2-5; 9 bases align to TRBD2. The better agreement between TRBJ2-7 and the DNA end casts doubt on the J call. The CDR3 runs 17 residues. Per germline, CDR1 LGHNA and CDR2 YSLEER. The CDR3, as DNA: TGCGCCAGCAGCCAAGATCTCGGCTCTAGCGGGACCTACGAGCAGTACTTC. Residues: CASSQDLGSSGTYEQYF.